Presented here are 6 T cell receptor beta chains from one specimen sequenced in a study of regulatory T cells in long-lasting Graves disease (dated by TCRdb to 2020 to 2023). What the time point label conveys for this sample: newly diagnosed GD, antithyroid drugs for less than 3 months. For both TCR sequencing and RNA sequencing, RNA was extracted from PBMCs using TRIzol. To prepare the library, multiplex PCR was applied. The sequencer listed for this sample is Illumina HiSeq 4000. TCR beta libraries were built with iRepertoire HTBI primers and Arm-PCR amplification of CDR3 regions. TCRdb redid the processing of the public reads, applying fastp at Q25 and MiXCR, and retained in-frame beta chains. Each entry merges the rows of one CDR3 protein and shows their most common DNA and genes. The sample table lists a few hundred thousand distinct CDR3 sequences, approximately 12% of them with a count of one. The top ten constitute 15% to 20% of the sample.

This sample was also put to use in a study of T cells in Graves' hyperthyroidism and ophthalmopathy.

This sample comprised peripheral blood mononuclear cells (PBMCs), obtained at new diagnosis, from a patient treated with antithyroid drugs. These receptors all stem from a young woman with Graves disease. Donor details come from another sample of the same person, matched by shared clones.

The chain joins TRBV2 to TRBJ2-2; 9 positions match TRBD1. The CDR3 has 15 amino acids. V gave up 1 base and J gave up 6 bases; unmatched junction bases: 3. CDR1 is SNHLY, CDR2 FYNNEI, per germline. The chain's CDR3 is CASSEGTGESGELFF. The CDR3 nucleotides read TGTGCCAGCAGTGAAGGGACAGGGGAATCCGGGGAGCTGTTTTTT.

This clonotype was recorded at least ten times. DNA of the CDR3: TGTGCCACACAGGGGTTGAGGACAGATACGCAGTATTTT. Protein: CATQGLRTDTQYF. The J gene is TRBJ2-3, the V gene TRBV24-1, with 7 bases lining up with TRBD1. Germline CDR1 KGHDR, CDR2 SFDVKD. The J segment lost 3 bases and the V segment lost 10 bases, leaving 6 bases of the junction unmatched. The CDR3 is 13 amino acids.

Many counts were recorded for this clonotype. The J gene is TRBJ2-3, the V gene TRBV7-9, with 15 nucleotides matching TRBD2. With 5 bases clipped from V and 8 bases from J, the junction kept 11 bases outside the gene matches. The germline gives CDR1 SEHNR, CDR2 FQNEAQ (reference sequence). This CDR3 comprises 17 residues. The CDR3 DNA reads TGTGCCAGCAGCGGGGGGACTAGCGGGAGGCCTGCGGGTACGCAGTATTTT. Its translation is CASSGGTSGRPAGTQYF.

In its sample, this clonotype was seen many times. The chain has TRBV28 and TRBJ2-7; D uncertain. The CDR3 runs to 12 residues. The ends were cut back, 6 bases at V and 0 bases at J, with 6 bases in the middle. Germline lookup yields CDR1 MDHEN and CDR2 SYDVKM. The CDR3 DNA reads as TGTGCCAGCAGCTTGGACTCCTACGAGCAGTACTTC. Translating gives CASSLDSYEQYF.

This clonotype was seen ten or more times. This chain links TRBV28 with TRBJ2-6; the D gene is possibly TRBD1 (6 bases). The CDR3 runs 14 residues. The germline V gene encodes CDR1 MDHEN and CDR2 SYDVKM. V lost 7 bases and J lost 2, with 9 bases in between. DNA for the CDR3: TGTGCCAGCACTCCAGGGGCTGGGGCCAACGTCCTGACTTTC. Its protein is CASTPGAGANVLTF.

This clonotype appeared many times. This CDR3 reads CASSPGSSRDTQYF. Here the CDR3 DNA reads TGTGCCAGCAGCCCCGGGAGTAGTAGGGATACGCAGTATTTT. V is TRBV14 and J is TRBJ2-3, with TRBD2 as a possible D gene (6 bases). V was trimmed by 4 bases and J by 6 bases, leaving 14 bases between them. The CDR3 has 14 residues. Germline values: CDR1 SGHDN, CDR2 FVKESK.